These 30 T cell receptor beta chains share one sample of origin, sequenced in a study of blood T cell repertoires in COVID-19. Repertoires were generated with immunoSEQ multiplex PCR, while TCRdb's copy carries only in-frame clones and drops some. The sample carries 200,000 to 300,000 clones, about 88% recorded once. Sequences were obtained from peripheral blood. The source of these receptors is a woman aged 40-49 years who had recovered from COVID-19.

The chain uses TRBV5-1 and TRBJ2-1, with TRBD2 matching over 8 bases. CDR3 length: 16 residues. J gave up 8 bases and V 4 bases, and 14 bases lay outside the gene matches. Looked up from germline, CDR1 is SGHRS and CDR2 is YFSETQ. This CDR3 is CASSRTFGTRTHEQFF. CDR3 DNA: TGCGCCAGCAGCCGAACCTTCGGGACTAGAACCCATGAGCAGTTCTTC.

The chain is built from TRBV5-4 and TRBJ1-6, with TRBD1 as a possible D gene (6 bases). Deletions cut 4 bases from V and 3 bases from J, with 14 bases between. CDR3 length: 16 residues. Germline V gene lookup returns CDR1 SGHNT and CDR2 YYREEE (reference sequence). CDR3 nucleotide sequence: TGTGCCAGCAGCAAAGGACAGTCCGACTATAATTCACCCCTCCACTTT. Amino acid sequence: CASSKGQSDYNSPLHF.

The V call is TRBV10-3, the J call TRBJ2-5, with 11 nucleotides matching TRBD2. The CDR3 extends over 17 amino acids. The germline gives CDR1 ENHRY, CDR2 SYGVKD. Losses at the gene ends were 4 bases for V and 0 bases for J; bases not matched to a gene: 7. CDR3 nucleotide sequence: TGTGCCATCAGTGGGCTAGCGGGAGGCCCGGACCAAGAGACCCAGTACTTC. Its protein is CAISGLAGGPDQETQYF.

The chain recombines TRBV6-4 with TRBJ2-7; 8 bases match TRBD2. The germline V gene has CDR1 MRHNA and CDR2 SNTAGT. This CDR3 comprises 14 residues. Unmatched junction bases numbered 10, after V lost 6 bases and J lost 6 bases. CDR3 sequence reads: CASSQAGEKGEQYF. The CDR3 nucleotides read TGTGCCAGCAGCCAAGCGGGAGAGAAAGGCGAGCAGTACTTC.

The V call is TRBV6-5, the J call TRBJ2-2; D is unclear. Trimming took 6 bases from V and 1 from J, leaving 9 bases between them. Germline-derived CDR1 and CDR2 are MNHEY and SVGAGI. The CDR3 is 14 amino acids. Here the CDR3 DNA reads TGTGCCAGCAGGGATAGCAGGAACACCGGGGAGCTGTTTTTT. Translating it yields CASRDSRNTGELFF.

The table lists this clone with a count of one. V usage is TRBV7-8 and J usage is TRBJ2-5, with 8 bases fitting TRBD2. CDR3 length: 16 amino acids. Trimming took 5 bases from V and 4 from J; bases not matched to a gene: 12. Germline-derived CDR1 and CDR2 are SGHVS and FQNEAQ. CDR3 protein: CASSPRGGRPGETQYF. The CDR3 coding sequence is TGTGCCAGCAGCCCCCGGGGGGGGAGGCCAGGAGAGACCCAGTACTTC.

V gene TRBV11-2 combines with J gene TRBJ1-1; 12 bases fit TRBD1. The CDR3 contains 14 residues. CDR1 is SGHAT, CDR2 FQNNGV, per germline. The J segment lost 4 bases and the V segment lost 5 bases, leaving 2 bases of the junction unmatched. This CDR3 reads CASSVGQGATEAFF. The CDR3 DNA reads as TGTGCCAGCAGCGTGGGACAGGGGGCCACTGAAGCTTTCTTT.

The chain links TRBV3-1 (or the pseudogene TRBV3-2) to TRBJ1-4; D is unresolved. V dropped 8 bases and J dropped 0 bases, with 7 bases sitting between them. This CDR3 has 13 residues. CDR1 and CDR2 (germline): LGHDT, YNNKEL (reference sequence). The CDR3 DNA is TGTGCCAGCGGCGGGGCAACTAATGAAAAACTGTTTTTT. Amino acid sequence: CASGGATNEKLFF.

This chain connects TRBV19 to TRBJ2-1; the match to TRBD2 covers 10 bases. V was pared by 5 bases and J by 7 bases, with 11 bases of the junction left unmatched. Germline CDR1 LNHDA, CDR2 SQIVND (reference sequence). The CDR3 covers 16 residues. The CDR3 reads CASSPASGSRGNEQFF. The CDR3 region has the DNA TGTGCCAGTAGTCCGGCTAGCGGGAGTCGGGGGAATGAGCAGTTCTTC.

The chain is built from TRBV7-2 and TRBJ1-1; 7 nucleotides match TRBD1. Germline-derived CDR1 and CDR2 are SGHTA and FQGNSA. The ends lost 1 base at V and 4 bases at J; junction bases unmatched: 3. The CDR3 contains 14 residues. For the CDR3, the DNA is TGTGCCAGCAGCTTAGAGGGGACAGCCACTGAAGCTTTCTTT. It specifies CASSLEGTATEAFF.

The genes are TRBV19 and TRBJ1-2; no clear D gene. The CDR3 totals 14 residues. V lost 8 bases and J 4 bases, leaving 17 bases between the germline ends. The germline CDR1 and CDR2 sequences are LNHDA and SQIVND (reference sequence). The CDR3 DNA reads TGTGCCAGTGGCCCCTCGGTGGGGAGCTATGGCTACACCTTC. Amino acid sequence: CASGPSVGSYGYTF.

The rearrangement uses TRBV5-4 and TRBJ2-7; 8 nucleotides agree with TRBD2. CDR1 SGHNT and CDR2 YYREEE come from the germline V gene (reference sequence). The CDR3 loop spans 14 amino acids. The V gene end was trimmed by 4 bases and the J gene end by 5 bases; junction bases not matched to a gene: 8. The CDR3 is CASSQGLGADEQYF. In DNA form, the CDR3 reads TGTGCCAGCAGCCAGGGACTAGGGGCGGACGAGCAGTACTTC.

V and J are TRBV18 and TRBJ1-1; no definite D call. Germline V lookup: CDR1 KGHSH, CDR2 LQKENI. The V end lost 3 bases, the J end lost 0 bases, and 11 bases lay between the germline ends. This CDR3 is 15 amino acids long. The CDR3 nucleotides are TGTGCCAGCTCACCCTCGGGTCCGATGAACACTGAAGCTTTCTTT. Translated: CASSPSGPMNTEAFF.

Comment on this clone: This specimen includes other DNA sequences encoding the same CDR3. The chain links TRBV13 to TRBJ1-2; TRBD1 is a possible D gene (5 bases). Germline V gene lookup returns CDR1 PRHDT and CDR2 FYEKMQ (reference sequence). This CDR3 has 14 amino acids. V was clipped by 0 bases and J by 4 bases, with 9 bases between them. CDR3 in amino acids: CASSLGSGGYGYTF. CDR3 nucleotide sequence: TGTGCCAGCAGCTTAGGTTCCGGGGGCTATGGCTACACCTTC.

The J gene is TRBJ1-6, the V gene TRBV19; the D gene is possibly TRBD1 (5 bases). V lost 5 bases to trimming and J lost 6 bases, with 8 bases between them. Germline CDR1 reads LNHDA; CDR2 reads SQIVND (reference sequence). The CDR3 runs 13 residues. As DNA, the CDR3 is TGTGCCAGTAGTGGGCAGGGTAATTCACCCCTCCACTTT. Translation gives CASSGQGNSPLHF.

The gene calls are TRBV4-1 and TRBJ2-2; maybe TRBD2 (6 bases). CDR3 length: 17 amino acids. The germline CDR1 and CDR2 sequences are MGHRA and YSYEKL. V was shortened by 1 base and J by 0 bases, with 12 bases between the two germline ends. CDR3 sequence: CASSQVGTGANTGELFF. CDR3 sequence (DNA): TGCGCCAGCAGCCAAGTTGGGACTGGTGCGAACACCGGGGAGCTGTTTTTT.

The rearrangement joins TRBV27 to TRBJ2-1; TRBD2 matches 8 bases. Germline CDR1 and CDR2: MNHEY and SMNVEV (reference sequence). The CDR3 loop spans 14 amino acids. V lost 4 bases, J lost 9 bases, and 8 bases stayed unmatched. CDR3 nucleotide sequence: TGTGCCAGCAGTTCGAAGCGGGAGATTGGTGAGCAGTTCTTC. Translated: CASSSKREIGEQFF.

The gene calls are TRBV21-1 and TRBJ2-7; the table calls TRBD1, which could not be checked here. TRBV21-1 is tagged as a pseudogene. The length of the CDR3 is 15 residues. This chain's CDR3 is CASSPTGASSYEQYF. As DNA, the CDR3 is TGTGCCAGCAGCCCGACAGGGGCCAGCTCCTACGAGCAGTACTTC.

The chain combines TRBV27 with TRBJ2-7, with 11 bases identical to TRBD2. V shed 5 bases and J 0 bases; nucleotides not matched to a gene: 9. CDR1 is MNHEY and CDR2 is SMNVEV in the germline V gene (reference sequence). The CDR3 totals 17 residues. CDR3 nucleotide sequence: TGTGCCAGCAGTAGGGCGACTAGCGGGGCTCACTCCTACGAGCAGTACTTC. Its translation is CASSRATSGAHSYEQYF.

The CDR3 reads CASSSDYEQFF. Here the CDR3 DNA reads TGTGCCAGCAGTTCCGACTATGAGCAGTTCTTC. The chain employs TRBV27 and TRBJ2-1; D is ambiguous. Germline V lookup: CDR1 MNHEY, CDR2 SMNVEV (reference sequence). V was pared by 4 bases and J by 8 bases, with 6 bases between. This CDR3 spans 11 amino acids.

The chain has TRBV5-1 and TRBJ1-1; D perhaps matches TRBD1 (6 bases). Trimming took 0 bases from V and 0 from J, leaving 12 bases between them. The CDR3 totals 16 residues. Germline V CDR1 and CDR2: SGHRS, YFSETQ. The CDR3 DNA reads TGCGCCAGCAGCTTGGGGGGGCCACCTATGAACACTGAAGCTTTCTTT. Protein: CASSLGGPPMNTEAFF.

This clone has only one observation. The chain combines TRBV7-2 with TRBJ1-1, with D possibly being TRBD1 (6 bases). V was cut by 4 bases and J by 4 bases, with 13 bases left in between. The CDR3 consists of 14 residues. Germline lookup yields CDR1 SGHTA and CDR2 FQGNSA. The CDR3 DNA sequence: TGTGCCAGCAGCTCACACCCACAGGGCACTGAAGCTTTCTTT. The encoded protein is CASSSHPQGTEAFF.

This clone has a single count. The CDR3 spells CASSRTGTGSGEQYF. CDR3 nucleotides: TGTGCCAGCAGCCGGACCGGGACAGGGTCGGGGGAGCAGTACTTC. The genes are TRBV3-1 (or the pseudogene TRBV3-2) and TRBJ2-7; 9 nucleotides line up with TRBD1. The ends lost 4 bases at V and 7 bases at J; junction bases unmatched: 11. The CDR3 has 15 residues. CDR1 and CDR2 (germline): LGHDT, YNNKEL (reference sequence).

The rearrangement joins TRBV7-3 to TRBJ2-7, with D perhaps matching TRBD2 (5 bases). This CDR3 contains 14 residues. Germline V lookup: CDR1 SGHTA, CDR2 FQGTGA. Trimming stripped 5 bases from V and 7 bases from J, with 18 bases between. The CDR3 region is CASSPEGPLGEQYF. For the CDR3, the DNA is TGTGCCAGCAGCCCCGAGGGCCCTCTTGGGGAGCAGTACTTC.

This chain connects TRBV25-1 to TRBJ2-1, with a possible D match to TRBD2 (6 bases). The CDR3 loop spans 13 amino acids. V gave up 2 bases and J gave up 9 bases, with 11 bases separating them. CDR1 is MGHDK, CDR2 SYGVNS, per germline. The CDR3, as DNA: TGTGCCAGCAGTGAAGGTGGAGCGGGTGAGCAGTTCTTC. The encoded protein is CASSEGGAGEQFF.

The rearrangement links TRBV11-3 to TRBJ2-5; 11 bases map to TRBD1. The V gene's germline CDR1 is SGHNT and CDR2 YENEEA. The CDR3 runs 16 residues. Losses at the gene ends were 1 base for V and 5 bases for J; bases not matched to a gene: 6. Here the CDR3 reads CASSLGTGGFLETQYF. CDR3 sequence (DNA): TGTGCCAGCAGCTTAGGGACAGGGGGCTTTTTGGAGACCCAGTACTTC. Based on the CDR3 plus reference TRBV11-3 and TRBJ2-5, the full variable domain is EAGVVQSPRYKIIEKKQPVAFWCNPISGHNTLYWYLQNLGQGPELLIRYENEEAVDDSQLPKDRFSAERLKGVDSTLKIQPAELGDSAVYLCASSLGTGGFLETQYFGPGTRLLVL.

This chain joins TRBV5-6 and TRBJ2-5; 14 bases agree with TRBD2. The CDR3 is 18 residues long. Looked up from germline, CDR1 is SGHDT and CDR2 is YYEEEE. V shed 0 bases and J 6 bases; nucleotides not matched to a gene: 10. The CDR3 bases are TGTGCCAGCAGCTTGGAATACCGGGGACTAGCGGGAGAGAAGACCCAGTACTTC. Encoded protein: CASSLEYRGLAGEKTQYF.

The J gene is TRBJ1-1, the V gene TRBV7-2, with a tentative D call TRBD1 (6 bases). This CDR3 has 14 residues. Germline lookup yields CDR1 SGHTA and CDR2 FQGNSA. The V gene lost 1 base and the J gene lost 1 base, with 7 bases spanning the gap. The CDR3 DNA reads TGTGCCAGCAGCTTAGAGACAGGGAACACTGAAGCTTTCTTT. Its translation is CASSLETGNTEAFF.

This sequence joins TRBV10-2 and TRBJ1-6; possible D gene TRBD1, 6 bases. CDR3 length: 12 residues. Germline-derived CDR1 and CDR2 are WSHSY and SAAADI. Trimming shortened V by 6 bases and J by 7 bases, and 7 bases separated the two germline ends. CDR3 DNA sequence: TGCGCCAGCAGGGGGGCAAATTCACCCCTCCACTTT. As protein: CASRGANSPLHF.

The chain carries TRBV7-2 and TRBJ2-2, with 8 bases lining up with TRBD1. V gave up 1 base and J gave up 6 bases; unmatched junction bases: 4. CDR1 SGHTA and CDR2 FQGNSA come from the germline V gene. The CDR3 covers 15 residues. The CDR3 DNA is TGTGCCAGCAGCTTAGGTGGACAGGGCTCCGGGGAGCTGTTTTTT. Translating it yields CASSLGGQGSGELFF.